This T cell receptor beta chain came from a study of chemoradiotherapy in HPV16-positive cancers. V lost 0 bases and J 11 bases, leaving 12 bases between the germline ends. Germline lookup yields CDR1 SGDLS and CDR2 YYNGEE. The CDR3 has 14 residues. Method: immunoSEQ multiplex PCR; TCRdb's copy keeps in-frame clones and lacks some. The table shows tens of thousands of clones, with 89% occurring only once. This chain uses TRBV9 with TRBJ1-6; no reliable D call. The TCR sequence derives from a human donor with HPV-associated anogenital cancer. Source: blood, taken from a patient who underwent chemoradiotherapy. The CDR3 DNA reads TGTGCCAGCAGCGTAGGTAGCCCTGGGGCACCCCTCCACTTT. It codes for CASSVGSPGAPLHF.